These 8 T cell receptor beta chains originate from one sample sequenced in a study of T cells in Graves' hyperthyroidism and ophthalmopathy. The source material, RNA transcripts, was used to amplify TCR beta CDR3 regions. Initially, a first-round RT-PCR of the TCR CDR3 employed the HTBI primer set. TCRdb recomputed calls from the multiplex PCR reads with MiXCR, one row per CDR3 protein. The table has around 340,000 distinct CDR3 sequences, approximately 15% seen once. Sequenced input: blood. The receptors come from a woman in her thirties with Graves' hyperthyroidism.

This clonotype occurred many times. J is TRBJ2-1 and V is TRBV3-1; TRBD2 is a possible D gene (6 bases). Looked up from germline, CDR1 is LGHDT and CDR2 is YNNKEL (reference sequence). V was trimmed by 4 bases and J by 0 bases, leaving 19 bases between them. The CDR3 is 18 residues long. The CDR3 reads CASSREGRGKSSYNEQFF. The CDR3 nucleotides are TGTGCCAGCAGCCGAGAGGGGCGGGGCAAGAGCTCCTACAATGAGCAGTTCTTC.

This clonotype has a count of ten or more. The chain uses TRBV28 and TRBJ2-3; 9 bases agree with TRBD2. This CDR3 is 14 amino acids long. Unmatched junction bases numbered 6, after V lost 6 bases and J lost 5 bases. CDR1 is MDHEN, CDR2 SYDVKM, per germline. DNA of the CDR3: TGTGCCAGCAGGTGGGGTAGCGGGAGAGATACGCAGTATTTT. It yields the protein CASRWGSGRDTQYF.

This clonotype showed up many times. The rearrangement uses TRBV28 and TRBJ2-7; D possibly matches TRBD1 or TRBD2 (7 bases each). Trimming removed 3 bases at V and 1 base at J, with 13 bases between. The CDR3 is 15 residues long. Per the germline V gene, CDR1 is MDHEN and CDR2 is SYDVKM. The chain's CDR3 is CASSLTGRGSYEQYF. For the CDR3, the DNA is TGTGCCAGCAGTTTGACAGGGAGGGGATCCTACGAGCAGTACTTC. The variable domain in full, with the rest retrieved from reference TRBV28 and TRBJ2-7, is DVKVTQSSRYLVKRTGEKVFLECVQDMDHENMFWYRQDPGLGLRLIYFSYDVKMKEKGDIPEGYSVSREKKERFSLILESASTNQTSMYLCASSLTGRGSYEQYFGPGTRLTVT.

The chain joins TRBV3-1 to TRBJ2-2; 9 bases are a match to TRBD2. Germline CDR1 reads LGHDT; CDR2 reads YNNKEL (reference sequence). With V trimmed by 8 bases and J by 4 bases, 11 bases remained unmatched. The CDR3 contains 16 residues. The CDR3 sequence is CASYDSGRRFTGELFF. CDR3 nucleotide sequence: TGTGCCAGCTATGACAGCGGGAGGAGGTTCACCGGGGAGCTGTTTTTT.

This clonotype was counted many times. The chain combines TRBV6-5 with TRBJ2-5; 8 bases map to TRBD2. The V gene's germline CDR1 is MNHEY and CDR2 SVGAGI. J lost 2 bases, V lost 0 bases, and 2 bases had no gene match. The CDR3 is 15 residues long. The CDR3 reads CASSYSSGRQETQYF. The CDR3 nucleotides read TGTGCCAGCAGTTACTCGAGCGGGAGACAAGAGACCCAGTACTTC.

This clonotype was recorded at least ten times. This sequence joins TRBV12-3 or TRBV12-4 and TRBJ2-3; D ambiguous. CDR3 length: 11 amino acids. V gave up 3 bases and J gave up 5 bases, with 3 bases separating them. CDR3 protein: CASSFEDTQYF. The CDR3 bases are TGTGCCAGCAGTTTTGAAGATACGCAGTATTTT.

The rearrangement joins TRBV27 to TRBJ1-2, with D maybe TRBD1 (5 bases). The germline CDR1 and CDR2 sequences are MNHEY and SMNVEV (reference sequence). The CDR3 is 15 amino acids. The germline V and J ends were trimmed by 5 bases and 5 bases, with 18 bases remaining between them. The CDR3 nucleotides read TGTGCCAGCAGTCCACAGGCCATTCCATCTTATGGCTACACCTTC. It specifies CASSPQAIPSYGYTF.

J is TRBJ1-4 and V is TRBV15, with 9 positions matching TRBD1. V dropped 9 bases and J dropped 0; count of bases not matched to a gene: 8. Germline-derived CDR1 and CDR2 are LNHNV and YYDKDF (reference sequence). The length of the CDR3 is 16 residues. CDR3 loop: CATQGQGIPTNEKLFF. The CDR3 nucleotides are TGTGCCACGCAGGGACAGGGCATCCCAACTAATGAAAAACTGTTTTTT.